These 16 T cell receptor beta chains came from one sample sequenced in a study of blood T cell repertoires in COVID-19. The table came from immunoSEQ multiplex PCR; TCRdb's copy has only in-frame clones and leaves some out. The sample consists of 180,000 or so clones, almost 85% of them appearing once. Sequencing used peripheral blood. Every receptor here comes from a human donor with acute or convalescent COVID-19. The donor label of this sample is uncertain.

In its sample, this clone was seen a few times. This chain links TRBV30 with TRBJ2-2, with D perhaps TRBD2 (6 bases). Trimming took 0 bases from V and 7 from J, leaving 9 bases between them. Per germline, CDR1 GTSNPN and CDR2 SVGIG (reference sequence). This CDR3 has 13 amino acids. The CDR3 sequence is CAWSVWGGGELFF. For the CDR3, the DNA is TGTGCCTGGAGTGTATGGGGAGGCGGGGAGCTGTTTTTT.

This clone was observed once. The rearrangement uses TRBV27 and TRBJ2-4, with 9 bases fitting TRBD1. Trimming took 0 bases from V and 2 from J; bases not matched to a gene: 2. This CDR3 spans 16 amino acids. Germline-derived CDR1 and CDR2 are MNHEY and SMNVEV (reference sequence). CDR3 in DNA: TGTGCCAGCAGTTTATCGACAGGGGGATCCAAAAACATTCAGTACTTC. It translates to CASSLSTGGSKNIQYF.

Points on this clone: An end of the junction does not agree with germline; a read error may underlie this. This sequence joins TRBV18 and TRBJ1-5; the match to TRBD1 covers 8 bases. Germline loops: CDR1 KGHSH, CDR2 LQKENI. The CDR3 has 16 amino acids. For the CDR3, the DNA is TGTGCCAGTTCACTTGAGGACAGGGTCCTCCCCGGGGCCCAGCATTTT. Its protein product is CASSLEDRVLPGAQHF.

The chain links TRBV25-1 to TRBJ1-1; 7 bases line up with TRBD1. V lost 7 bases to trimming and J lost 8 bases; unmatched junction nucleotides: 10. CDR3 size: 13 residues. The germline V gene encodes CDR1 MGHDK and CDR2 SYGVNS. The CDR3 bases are TGTGCCAGCACCCCGGACAGGACAGCGGAAGCTTTCTTT. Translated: CASTPDRTAEAFF.

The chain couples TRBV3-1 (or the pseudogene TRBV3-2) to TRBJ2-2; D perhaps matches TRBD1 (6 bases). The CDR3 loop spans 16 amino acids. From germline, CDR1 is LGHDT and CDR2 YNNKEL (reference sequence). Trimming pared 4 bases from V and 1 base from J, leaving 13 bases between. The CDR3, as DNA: TGTGCCAGCAGCCGATACGGACAGAGGAACACCGGGGAGCTGTTTTTT. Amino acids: CASSRYGQRNTGELFF.

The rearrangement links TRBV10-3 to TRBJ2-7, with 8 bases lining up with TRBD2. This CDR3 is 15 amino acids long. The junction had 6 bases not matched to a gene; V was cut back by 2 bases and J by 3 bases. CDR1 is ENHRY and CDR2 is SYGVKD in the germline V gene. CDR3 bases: TGTGCCATCAGTGAGAATGGCGGGAGGATCTACGAGCAGTACTTC. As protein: CAISENGGRIYEQYF.

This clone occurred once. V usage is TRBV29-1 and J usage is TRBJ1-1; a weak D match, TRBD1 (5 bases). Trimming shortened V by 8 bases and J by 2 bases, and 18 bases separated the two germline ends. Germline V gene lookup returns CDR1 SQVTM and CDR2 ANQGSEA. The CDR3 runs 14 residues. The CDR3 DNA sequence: TGCAGCTCACGACAAGGCCAGGGTAACACTGAAGCTTTCTTT. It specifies CSSRQGQGNTEAFF.

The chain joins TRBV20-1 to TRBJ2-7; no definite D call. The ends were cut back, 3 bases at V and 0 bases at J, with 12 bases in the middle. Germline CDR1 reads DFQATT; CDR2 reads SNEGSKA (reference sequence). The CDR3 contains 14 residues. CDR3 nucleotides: TGCAGTGCTAGTGTTGCGGCTAGCTCCTACGAGCAGTACTTC. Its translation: CSASVAASSYEQYF.

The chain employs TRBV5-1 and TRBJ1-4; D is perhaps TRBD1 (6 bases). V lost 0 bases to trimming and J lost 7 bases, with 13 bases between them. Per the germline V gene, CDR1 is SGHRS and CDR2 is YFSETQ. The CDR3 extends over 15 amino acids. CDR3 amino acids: CASSLVQGGGEKLFF. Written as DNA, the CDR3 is TGCGCCAGCAGCTTGGTACAGGGTGGCGGTGAAAAACTGTTTTTT.

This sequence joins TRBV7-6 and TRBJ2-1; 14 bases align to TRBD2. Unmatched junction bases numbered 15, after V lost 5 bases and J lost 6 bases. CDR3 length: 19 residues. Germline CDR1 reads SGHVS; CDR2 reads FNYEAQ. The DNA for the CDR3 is TGTGCCAGCAGCCTCTATGGGACTAGCGGGAGAACGGCCGGCAATGAGCAGTTCTTC. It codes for CASSLYGTSGRTAGNEQFF.

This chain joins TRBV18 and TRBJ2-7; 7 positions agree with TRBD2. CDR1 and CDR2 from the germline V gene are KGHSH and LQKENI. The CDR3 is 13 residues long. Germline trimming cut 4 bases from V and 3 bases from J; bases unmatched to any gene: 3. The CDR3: CASSLRDYYEQYF. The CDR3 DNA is TGTGCCAGCTCACTCCGGGACTACTACGAGCAGTACTTC.

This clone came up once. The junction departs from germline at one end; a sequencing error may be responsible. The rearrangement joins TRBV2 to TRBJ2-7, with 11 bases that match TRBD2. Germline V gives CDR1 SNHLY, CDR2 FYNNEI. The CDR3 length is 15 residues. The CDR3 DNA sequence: TGTGCCAGCAGTGAAGTGGGGCTAGCGGGAGGAAGCTTCGACTTC. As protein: CASSEVGLAGGSFDF.

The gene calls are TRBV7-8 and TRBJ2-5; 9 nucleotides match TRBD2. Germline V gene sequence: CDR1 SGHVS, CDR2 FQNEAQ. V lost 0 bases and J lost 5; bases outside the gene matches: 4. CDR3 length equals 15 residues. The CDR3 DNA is TGTGCCAGCAGCTTAGCCCGCGGGAGGGGTGAGACCCAGTACTTC. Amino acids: CASSLARGRGETQYF.

The CDR3 loop is CASSLARGVSGANVLTF. The CDR3, as DNA: TGTGCCAGCAGCTTGGCCCGGGGGGTCTCTGGGGCCAACGTCCTGACTTTC. The gene calls are TRBV5-4 and TRBJ2-6; 7 bases are shared with TRBD2. Trimming took 0 bases from V and 0 from J; bases not matched to a gene: 3. Germline V gives CDR1 SGHNT, CDR2 YYREEE (reference sequence). This CDR3 has 17 amino acids.

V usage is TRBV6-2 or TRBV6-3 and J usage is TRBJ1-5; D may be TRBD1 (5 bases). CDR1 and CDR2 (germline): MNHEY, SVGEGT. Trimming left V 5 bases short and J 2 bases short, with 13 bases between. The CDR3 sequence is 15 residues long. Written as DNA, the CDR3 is TGTGCCAGCAGTCGGCTGGAAGGGGGCAATCAGCCCCAGCATTTT. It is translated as CASSRLEGGNQPQHF.

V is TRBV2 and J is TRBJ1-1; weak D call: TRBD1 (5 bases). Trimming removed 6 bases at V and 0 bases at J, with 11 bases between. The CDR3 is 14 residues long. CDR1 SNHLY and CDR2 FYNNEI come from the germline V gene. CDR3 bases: TGTGCCAGCAGGCTCGACAGATTGAACACTGAAGCTTTCTTT. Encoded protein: CASRLDRLNTEAFF.